The following is a T cell receptor beta chain sequence with its context. It has no known antigen specificity. There are no base qualities to consult, and no much larger clone falls within one base. The entire amount of isolated RNA was reverse transcribed using the High Capacity cDNA Reverse Transcription Kit, so the sequenced TCRB transcripts were expressed ones. Deep immunoSEQ sequencing was performed on naive, central memory and regulatory T cell samples, with an average of roughly 3.6 million total reads per sample. Sorted cells were lysed in RLT buffer, and RNA was extracted using DNase-treated RNeasy Micro or Mini kits according to cell number. To prevent cross-contamination, every cell subset was processed on its own, while patient and healthy donor samples were processed together. The immunoSEQ multiplex PCR was used to amplify TCRB sequences from cDNA, generating 87-bp fragments that spanned the CDR3 region. Sequencing of the amplicons was performed on the Illumina HiSeq platform. Per the source publication's procedure: PCR bias was computationally corrected using synthetic template baselines, reads within Hamming distance 2 were collapsed, and singletons that could not be merged were discarded. Reads were aligned against IMGT so that V, D and J genes, CDR3 length and insertions or deletions at six rearrangement sites could be assigned. Within each subset, clonotype counts were normalized to sorted cell number, and only after that were true diversity and Gini coefficients computed with the tcR R package. Repertoire sharing was quantified using the overlap coefficient calculated on TCRB nucleotide sequences. As a proxy for the pre-selection repertoire, out-of-frame TCRB sequences from naive cells were analyzed. TCRdb carries this immuneACCESS record with in-frame sequences only. Its versions omit some clonotypes, under half of them owing to an unresolved V gene in the studies checked, with the rest unexplained. The V and J calls and clone size come from that table; D and trimming were worked out from the DNA. In this sample the table shows some 640,000 clones, about 14% of which occur a single time. The biggest ten clones account for 0.03% to 0.04% of the sample.

This record belongs to a study of beta chain features in type 1 diabetes (dated by TCRdb to 2016 to 2018). With regard to the full study: Patients and healthy donors did not differ in mean age, gender distribution, total cell number or subset yield. A total of 100 million to 110 million sorted cells were examined across all samples, and a strong correlation was observed between cell number per subset and RNA yield. The study compared TCRB repertoires of sorted circulating CD4+ T cell subsets between recently diagnosed type 1 diabetes patients and matched healthy donors. Whereas all 30 or so donors provided naive and central memory subsets, regulatory and stem cell-like memory subsets were isolated from just 8 patients and roughly 8 healthy donors. Overall study outcomes, separate from this receptor: Naive, central memory and regulatory TCRB repertoires appeared to be more similar among patients than among healthy donors. Patients with type 1 diabetes made fewer insertions and deleted more nucleotides at VDJ recombination sites, implying thymic rearrangement abnormalities. Because the HLA sub-analyses included only small numbers of individuals, any influence of HLA type on TCRB rearrangement was left unresolved. PCR may preferentially amplify shorter templates, but because patient and control samples were amplified and corrected together, any resulting skew would affect both groups equally. A moderate but significant shortening of TCRB CDR3 length was observed in type 1 diabetes patients in all four CD4+ subsets. Sequencing cDNA rather than genomic DNA could over-represent highly expressing activated cells, although activation and CD3 levels did not differ between groups.

V gives up 3 bases and J gives up 4 bases, and the segment between their germline ends measures 18 bases. Per the germline V gene, SGHVS is the CDR1 and FQNEAQ is the CDR2. The CDR3, cysteine through phenylalanine, is 16 amino acids long. The read is trimmed to its CDR3 DNA, 48 bases read in frame from base 1. From each donor, a single peripheral blood sample of about 110 mL on average was drawn into heparinised tubes. A BD FACSAria II was used to sort naive, central memory, regulatory and stem cell-like memory CD4+ T cells with a panel that included CD45RO, CCR7, CD25, CD127, CD95 and CD27. A purity above 95% was achieved for all sorted populations. PBMCs were isolated immediately by Lymphoprep density gradient centrifugation and stained directly without culture. So that batch effects would be minimized, each experiment stained and sorted samples in pairs, pairing one healthy donor with one patient.

The specimen was naive CD4+ T cells from blood. The cell subset or site tag for this specimen amounts to: true naive CD4+ T cells. Recombination linked TRBV7-8 to TRBJ1-1; no D gene can be assigned with confidence. The receptor was isolated from a man aged 18 to 30 with type 1 diabetes. The DNA sequence reads TGTGCCAGCAGCTTCTCCCCAGAAGGACGGTTCACTGAAGCTTTCTTT. Its amino acids are CASSFSPEGRFTEAFF.